The rows below give T cell receptor beta chains drawn from one sample of a study of cytomegalovirus exposure and HLA in healthy donors. The protocol was immunoSEQ multiplex PCR, while the TCRdb copy is restricted to in-frame clones and leaves out a portion. This table has roughly 56,000 clones, 93% appearing once. Sample: PBMCs. These receptors were obtained from a woman in her late teens or twenties in good health and CMV-seropositive. The CDR3 runs from the conserved cysteine through the conserved F or W. D genes are given only for firm matches. Size is stated for part of the rows, as once, few or many counts, or as a class when the clone is expanded.

j_call: TRBJ2-1
d_call: TRBD1
clone_size: NA
v_call: TRBV5-1
cdr3_aa: CASSLVGQGSADEQFF
cdr3_nt: TGCGCCAGCAGCTTGGTCGGACAGGGGAGCGCCGATGAGCAGTTCTTC

j_call: TRBJ2-1
d_call: TRBD2
clone_size: NA
v_call: TRBV6-6
cdr3_aa: CASSLGRAGDEQFF
cdr3_nt: TGTGCCAGCAGTTTGGGGAGAGCGGGGGACGAGCAGTTCTTC

j_call: TRBJ2-7
d_call: NA
clone_size: NA
v_call: TRBV29-1
cdr3_aa: CSAGHTYEQYF
cdr3_nt: TGCAGCGCTGGCCATACCTACGAGCAGTACTTC

j_call: TRBJ2-3
d_call: NA
clone_size: NA
v_call: TRBV10-1
cdr3_aa: CASSDRDTDTQYF
cdr3_nt: TGCGCCAGCAGTGACAGGGACACAGATACGCAGTATTTT

j_call: TRBJ1-3
d_call: NA
clone_size: NA
v_call: TRBV7-2
cdr3_aa: CASSLAPSGSGNTIYF
cdr3_nt: TGTGCCAGCAGCTTAGCCCCTTCGGGCTCTGGAAACACCATATATTTT

j_call: TRBJ2-5
d_call: NA
clone_size: NA
v_call: TRBV28
cdr3_aa: CASSLTRFRGQETQYF
cdr3_nt: TGTGCCAGCAGCCTAACTAGGTTCAGAGGTCAAGAGACCCAGTACTTC

j_call: TRBJ2-3
d_call: TRBD2
clone_size: once
v_call: TRBV18
cdr3_aa: CASSPLGLAGTTSTDTQYF
cdr3_nt: TGTGCCAGCTCACCACTTGGACTAGCGGGGACAACTAGCACAGATACGCAGTATTTT

j_call: TRBJ2-7
d_call: NA
clone_size: once
v_call: TRBV11-2
cdr3_aa: CASSLDRGSYEQYF
cdr3_nt: TGTGCCAGCAGCTTAGACCGGGGTTCCTACGAGCAGTACTTC

j_call: TRBJ1-2
d_call: NA
clone_size: NA
v_call: TRBV18
cdr3_aa: CASSPKTDPPNYGYTF
cdr3_nt: TGTGCCAGCTCACCGAAGACTGACCCCCCAAACTATGGCTACACCTTC

j_call: TRBJ1-6
d_call: NA
clone_size: NA
v_call: TRBV11-2
cdr3_aa: CASRPTGNSPLHF
cdr3_nt: TGTGCCAGCAGACCGACGGGTAATTCACCCCTCCACTTT

j_call: TRBJ1-5
d_call: NA
clone_size: NA
v_call: TRBV7-2
cdr3_aa: CASSPGTGDSNQPQHF
cdr3_nt: TGTGCCAGCAGCCCCGGGACGGGAGATAGCAATCAGCCCCAGCATTTT

j_call: TRBJ2-4
d_call: NA
clone_size: NA
v_call: TRBV29-1
cdr3_aa: CSVSVGNIQYF
cdr3_nt: TGCAGCGTTTCGGTCGGAAACATTCAGTACTTC

j_call: TRBJ2-1
d_call: TRBD1
clone_size: NA
v_call: TRBV7-3
cdr3_aa: CASSSGQGFPKGQFF
cdr3_nt: TGTGCCAGCAGCTCGGGACAGGGATTCCCGAAGGGGCAGTTCTTC

j_call: TRBJ2-5
d_call: TRBD2
clone_size: once
v_call: TRBV2
cdr3_aa: CASSSTGTSVKETQYF
cdr3_nt: TGTGCCAGCAGTTCCACCGGGACTAGCGTAAAAGAGACCCAGTACTTC

j_call: TRBJ2-7
d_call: NA
clone_size: NA
v_call: TRBV10-2
cdr3_aa: CASRVGYEQYF
cdr3_nt: TGCGCCAGCAGGGTCGGCTACGAGCAGTACTTC

j_call: TRBJ2-1
d_call: TRBD1
clone_size: NA
v_call: TRBV2
cdr3_aa: CASSDAKGQSYNEQFF
cdr3_nt: TGTGCCAGCAGCGACGCGAAGGGACAGTCCTACAATGAGCAGTTCTTC

j_call: TRBJ2-5
d_call: TRBD1
clone_size: NA
v_call: TRBV6-1
cdr3_aa: CATQNRGLGETQYF
cdr3_nt: TGTGCCACCCAAAACAGGGGATTAGGAGAGACCCAGTACTTC

j_call: TRBJ2-3
d_call: TRBD2
clone_size: NA
v_call: TRBV4-1
cdr3_aa: CASSQGPGGGGSDTQYF
cdr3_nt: TGCGCCAGCAGCCAGGGCCCCGGGGGGGGCGGGTCAGATACGCAGTATTTT

j_call: TRBJ1-1
d_call: TRBD1
clone_size: NA
v_call: TRBV9
cdr3_aa: CASSRPQGAIAEAFF
cdr3_nt: TGTGCCAGTTCGAGACCACAGGGGGCTATAGCTGAAGCTTTCTTT

j_call: TRBJ1-1
d_call: TRBD1
clone_size: NA
v_call: TRBV5-1
cdr3_aa: CASSIGQGLNTEAFF
cdr3_nt: TGCGCCAGCAGTATAGGACAGGGGCTGAACACTGAAGCTTTCTTT

j_call: TRBJ1-5
d_call: TRBD1
clone_size: NA
v_call: TRBV6-1
cdr3_aa: CASGSEGGGDQPQHF
cdr3_nt: TGTGCCAGCGGTAGTGAAGGGGGCGGTGATCAGCCCCAGCATTTT

j_call: TRBJ1-6
d_call: TRBD1
clone_size: NA
v_call: TRBV6-1
cdr3_aa: CASSEIEGQGNSPLHF
cdr3_nt: TGTGCCAGCAGTGAAATAGAGGGACAGGGAAATTCACCCCTCCACTTT

j_call: TRBJ1-1
d_call: NA
clone_size: NA
v_call: TRBV30
cdr3_aa: CAWKRSLSTEAFF
cdr3_nt: TGTGCCTGGAAAAGAAGTTTGAGCACTGAAGCTTTCTTT

j_call: TRBJ1-4
d_call: NA
clone_size: once
v_call: TRBV29-1
cdr3_aa: CSVVKGGGNEKLFF
cdr3_nt: TGCAGCGTCGTCAAGGGGGGAGGGAATGAAAAACTGTTTTTT

j_call: TRBJ1-2
d_call: NA
clone_size: NA
v_call: TRBV5-1
cdr3_aa: CASSGQTNYGYTF
cdr3_nt: TGCGCCAGCAGCGGGCAGACTAACTATGGCTACACCTTC

j_call: TRBJ2-7
d_call: TRBD1
clone_size: NA
v_call: TRBV10-3
cdr3_aa: CAIRPGQGSVEQYF
cdr3_nt: TGTGCCATCAGGCCGGGACAGGGGTCGGTCGAGCAGTACTTC

j_call: TRBJ1-1
d_call: NA
clone_size: once
v_call: TRBV11-1
cdr3_aa: CASSLREGTEAFF
cdr3_nt: TGTGCCAGCAGCTTAAGGGAGGGAACTGAAGCTTTCTTT

j_call: TRBJ2-5
d_call: NA
clone_size: NA
v_call: TRBV4-2
cdr3_aa: CASSQDRRETQYF
cdr3_nt: TGTGCCAGCAGCCAAGACCGCCGGGAGACCCAGTACTTC

j_call: TRBJ2-3
d_call: NA
clone_size: NA
v_call: TRBV5-1
cdr3_aa: CASSLLSGTDTQYF
cdr3_nt: TGCGCCAGCAGCTTGTTGTCTGGCACAGATACGCAGTATTTT

j_call: TRBJ1-5
d_call: TRBD1
clone_size: NA
v_call: TRBV5-1
cdr3_aa: CASSLEGQGNQPQHF
cdr3_nt: TGCGCCAGCAGCTTGGAGGGACAGGGGAATCAGCCCCAGCATTTT

j_call: TRBJ1-6
d_call: NA
clone_size: NA
v_call: TRBV15
cdr3_aa: CATSRDGGARAYNSPLHF
cdr3_nt: TGTGCCACCAGCAGAGATGGGGGGGCGAGGGCCTATAATTCACCCCTCCACTTT

j_call: TRBJ1-6
d_call: TRBD1
clone_size: NA
v_call: TRBV28
cdr3_aa: CASSPTGGILYNSPLHF
cdr3_nt: TGTGCCAGCAGTCCTACAGGGGGGATCTTATATAATTCACCCCTCCACTTT

j_call: TRBJ2-3
d_call: TRBD2
clone_size: once
v_call: TRBV30
cdr3_aa: CAWSSRGGRGTQYF
cdr3_nt: TGTGCCTGGAGTAGTCGGGGGGGGCGGGGTACGCAGTATTTT

j_call: TRBJ2-7
d_call: NA
clone_size: NA
v_call: TRBV6-1
cdr3_aa: CASGRDIPYEQYF
cdr3_nt: TGTGCCAGCGGCCGGGACATTCCGTACGAGCAGTACTTC